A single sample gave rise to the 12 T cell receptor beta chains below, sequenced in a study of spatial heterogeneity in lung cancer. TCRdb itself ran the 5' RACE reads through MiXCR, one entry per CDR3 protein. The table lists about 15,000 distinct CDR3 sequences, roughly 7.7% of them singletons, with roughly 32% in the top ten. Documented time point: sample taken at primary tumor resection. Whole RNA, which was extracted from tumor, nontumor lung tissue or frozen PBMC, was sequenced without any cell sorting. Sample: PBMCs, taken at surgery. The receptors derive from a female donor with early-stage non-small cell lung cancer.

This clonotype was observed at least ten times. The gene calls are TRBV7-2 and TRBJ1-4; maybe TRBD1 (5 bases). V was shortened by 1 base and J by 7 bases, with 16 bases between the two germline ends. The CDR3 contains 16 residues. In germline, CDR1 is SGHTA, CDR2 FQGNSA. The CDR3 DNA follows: TGTGCCAGCAGCTTAGATCCCCGGGACCGACGTGAAAAACTGTTTTTT. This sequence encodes CASSLDPRDRREKLFF.

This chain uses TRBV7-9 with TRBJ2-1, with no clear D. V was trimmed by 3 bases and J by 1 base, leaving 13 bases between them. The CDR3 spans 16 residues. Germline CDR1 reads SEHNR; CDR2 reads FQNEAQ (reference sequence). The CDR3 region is CASSFSPQASYNEQFF. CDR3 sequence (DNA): TGTGCCAGCAGCTTTAGTCCTCAAGCATCCTACAATGAGCAGTTCTTC.

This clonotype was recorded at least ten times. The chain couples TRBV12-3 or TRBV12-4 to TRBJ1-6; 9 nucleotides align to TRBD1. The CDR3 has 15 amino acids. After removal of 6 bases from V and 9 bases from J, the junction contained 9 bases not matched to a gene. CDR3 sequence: CASSLGQGRASPLHF. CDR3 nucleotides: TGTGCCAGCAGCCTGGGACAGGGAAGGGCTTCACCCCTCCACTTT.

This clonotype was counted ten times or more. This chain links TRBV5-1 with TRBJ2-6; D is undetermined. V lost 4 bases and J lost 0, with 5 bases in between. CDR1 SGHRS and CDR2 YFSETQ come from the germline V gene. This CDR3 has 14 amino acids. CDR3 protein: CASSQYSGANVLTF. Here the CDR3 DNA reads TGCGCCAGCAGCCAGTACTCTGGGGCCAACGTCCTGACTTTC.

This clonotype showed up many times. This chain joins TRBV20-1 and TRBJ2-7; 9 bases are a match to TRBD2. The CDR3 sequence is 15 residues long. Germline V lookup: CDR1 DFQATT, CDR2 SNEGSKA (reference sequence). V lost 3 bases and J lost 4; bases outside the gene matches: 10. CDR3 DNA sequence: TGCAGTGCTAGTCCGTTCGCGGGAGGGTGGTACGAGCAGTACTTC. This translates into CSASPFAGGWYEQYF.

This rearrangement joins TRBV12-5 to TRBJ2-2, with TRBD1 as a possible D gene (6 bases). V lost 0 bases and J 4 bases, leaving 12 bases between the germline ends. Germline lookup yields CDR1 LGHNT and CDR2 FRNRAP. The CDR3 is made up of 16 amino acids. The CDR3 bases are TGTGCTAGTGGTTTGGTGGCAGGGGAGAGCACCGGGGAGCTGTTTTTT. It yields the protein CASGLVAGESTGELFF.

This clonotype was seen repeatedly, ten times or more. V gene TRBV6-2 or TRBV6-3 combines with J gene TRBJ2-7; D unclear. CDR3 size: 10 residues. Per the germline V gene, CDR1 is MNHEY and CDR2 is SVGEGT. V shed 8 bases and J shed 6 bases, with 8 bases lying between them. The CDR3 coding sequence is TGTGCCAGCCGGGTTGGCGAGCAGTACTTC. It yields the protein CASRVGEQYF.

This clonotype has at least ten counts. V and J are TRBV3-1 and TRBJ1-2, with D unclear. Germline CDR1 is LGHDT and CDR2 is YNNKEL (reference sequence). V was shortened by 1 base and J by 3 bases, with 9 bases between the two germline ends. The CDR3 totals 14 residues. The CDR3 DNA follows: TGTGCCAGCAGCCAAGCGCAGGACGACTATGGCTACACCTTC. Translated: CASSQAQDDYGYTF.

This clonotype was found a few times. The CDR3 loop reads CASSLMNTEAFF. DNA of the CDR3: TGTGCCAGCAGCTTGATGAACACTGAAGCTTTCTTT. J is TRBJ1-1 and V is TRBV7-2; no firm D call. Looked up from germline, CDR1 is SGHTA and CDR2 is FQGNSA. Trimming shortened V by 3 bases and J by 0 bases, and 2 bases separated the two germline ends. The CDR3 has 12 amino acids.

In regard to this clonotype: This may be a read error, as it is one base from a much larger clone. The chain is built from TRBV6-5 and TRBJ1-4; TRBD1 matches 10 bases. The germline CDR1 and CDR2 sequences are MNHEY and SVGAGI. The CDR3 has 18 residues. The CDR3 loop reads CASGYDFAGTGENEKLFF. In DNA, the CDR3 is TGTGCCAGCGGTTACGACTTTGCCGGGACAGGGGAGAATGAAAAACTGTTTTTT.

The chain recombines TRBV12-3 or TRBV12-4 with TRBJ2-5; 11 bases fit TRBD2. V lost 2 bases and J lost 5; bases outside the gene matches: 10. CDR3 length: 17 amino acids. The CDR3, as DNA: TGTGCCAGCAGTTTACGGGGTAGCGGGGGGGCCAGGGAGACCCAGTACTTC. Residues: CASSLRGSGGARETQYF.

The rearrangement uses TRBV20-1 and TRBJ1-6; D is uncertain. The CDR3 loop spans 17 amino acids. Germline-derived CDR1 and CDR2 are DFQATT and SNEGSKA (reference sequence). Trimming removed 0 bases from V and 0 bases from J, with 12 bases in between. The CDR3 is CSARETHQSSYNSPLHF. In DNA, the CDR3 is TGCAGTGCTAGAGAAACTCACCAAAGCTCCTATAATTCACCCCTCCACTTT.